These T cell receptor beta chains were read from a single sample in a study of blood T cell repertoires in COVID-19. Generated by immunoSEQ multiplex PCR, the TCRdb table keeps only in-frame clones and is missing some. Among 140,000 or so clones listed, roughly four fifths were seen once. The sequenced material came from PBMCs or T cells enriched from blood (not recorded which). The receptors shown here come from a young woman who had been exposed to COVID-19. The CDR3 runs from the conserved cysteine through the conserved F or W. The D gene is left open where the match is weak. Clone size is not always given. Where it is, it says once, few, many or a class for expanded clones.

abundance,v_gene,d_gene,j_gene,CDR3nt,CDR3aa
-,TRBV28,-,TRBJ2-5,TGTGCCAGCAGTTCTAGCCTCGGAGAGACCCAGTACTTC,CASSSSLGETQYF
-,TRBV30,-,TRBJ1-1,TGTGCCTGGGGGACTGTGGACACTGAAGCTTTCTTT,CAWGTVDTEAFF
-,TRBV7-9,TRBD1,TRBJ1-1,TGTGCCAGCAGTTCTACAGGCAACAGGGGCACTGAAGCTTTCTTT,CASSSTGNRGTEAFF
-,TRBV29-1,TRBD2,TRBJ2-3,TGCAGCGTTGAAGATCTTCAAGGGACTAGCGGTACGCAGTATTTT,CSVEDLQGTSGTQYF
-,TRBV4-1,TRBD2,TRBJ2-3,TGCGCCAGCAGCCAGCCGACTAGCCGGCTTGGGGATACGCAGTATTTT,CASSQPTSRLGDTQYF
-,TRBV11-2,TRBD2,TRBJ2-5,TGTGCCAGCGGGTTTCAAACTAGCGGGGGACAAGAGACCCAGTACTTC,CASGFQTSGGQETQYF
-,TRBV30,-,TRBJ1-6,TGTGCCCCCCAGGGGCTGTGCTATAATTCACCCCTCCACTTT,CAPQGLCYNSPLHF
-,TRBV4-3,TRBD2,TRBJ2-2,TGCGCCAGCAGCCGCGTGGGACTAGCGGGTGGGACCGGGGAGCTGTTTTTT,CASSRVGLAGGTGELFF
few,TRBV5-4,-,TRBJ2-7,TGTGCCAGCAGCCCTAATGACTACGAGCAGTACTTC,CASSPNDYEQYF
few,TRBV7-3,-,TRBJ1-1,TGTGCCAGCAGCTTTCAGGGGAACACTGAAGCTTTCTTT,CASSFQGNTEAFF
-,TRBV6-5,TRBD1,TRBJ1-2,TGTGCCAGCAGAACAGGGGATGGCTACACCTTC,CASRTGDGYTF
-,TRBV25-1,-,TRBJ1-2,TGTGCCAGCAGTGAACGCAGGGCGGACACCAGTGGCTACACCTTC,CASSERRADTSGYTF
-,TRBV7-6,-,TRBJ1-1,TGTGCCAGCAGCTCTTGGACAGCTGAAGCTTTCTTT,CASSSWTAEAFF
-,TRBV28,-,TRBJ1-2,TGTGCCAGCAGTTCTAAGGGCTACACCTTC,CASSSKGYTF
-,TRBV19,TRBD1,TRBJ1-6,TGTGCCAGTCGCACCGGGACAGGGGGCCTCTCCTATAATTCACCCCTCCACTTT,CASRTGTGGLSYNSPLHF
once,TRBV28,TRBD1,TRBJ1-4,TGTGCCAGCAGTGTTGGGACAGCTAGGGATGAAAAACTGTTTTTT,CASSVGTARDEKLFF
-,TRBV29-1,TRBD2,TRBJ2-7,TGCAGCGTTGAAGGCAGGACTAGCGGTGACTACGAGCAGTACTTC,CSVEGRTSGDYEQYF
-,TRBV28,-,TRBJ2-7,TGTGCCAGCAGATACGGCGGGTCTAGCTTCTCCGAGCAGTACTTC,CASRYGGSSFSEQYF
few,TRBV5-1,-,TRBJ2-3,TGCGCCAGCAGGAAGGCGGCCCCGGGAGATACGCAGTATTTT,CASRKAAPGDTQYF
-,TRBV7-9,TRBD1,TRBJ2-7,TGTGCCAGCAGCCATGTGTCCGACAGGGGGCTTTACGAGCAGTACTTC,CASSHVSDRGLYEQYF
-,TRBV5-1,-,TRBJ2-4,TGCGCCAGCAGCCCGGGGGTAGCCAAAAACATTCAGTACTTC,CASSPGVAKNIQYF
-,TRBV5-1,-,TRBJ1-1,TGCGCCAGCAGCTTGGAGCGGAATGAAGCTTTCTTT,CASSLERNEAFF